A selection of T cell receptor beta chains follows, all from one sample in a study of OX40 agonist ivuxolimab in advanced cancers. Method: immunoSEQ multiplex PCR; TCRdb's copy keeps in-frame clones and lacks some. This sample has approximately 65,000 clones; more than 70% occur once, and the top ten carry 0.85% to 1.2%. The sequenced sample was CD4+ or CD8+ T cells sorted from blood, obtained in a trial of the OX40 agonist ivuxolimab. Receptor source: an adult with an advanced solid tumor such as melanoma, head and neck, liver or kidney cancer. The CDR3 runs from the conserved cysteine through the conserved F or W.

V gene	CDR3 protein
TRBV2	CASSDPPRTDTQYF
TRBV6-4	CASSEQIATNEKLFF
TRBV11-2	CASSSTVGNQPQHF
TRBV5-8	CASSETGPQETQYF
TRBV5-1	CASSWLGQTDTQYF
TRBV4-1	CASSPEEQGNQPQHF
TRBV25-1	CASSENPPGQGFGYTF
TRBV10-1	CASSESLRTQYF
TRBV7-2	CASSLDRGTGNTIYF
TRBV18	CASSPVGQMNTEAFF
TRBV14	CASSQGVRTEAFF
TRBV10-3	CASLGGGTDTQYF
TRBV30	CAWSVQGNRFSYEQYF
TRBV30	CAWIAGYTGELFF
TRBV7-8	CASSPGGGSGNTIYF
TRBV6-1	CASSFDRGAYEQYF
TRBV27	CASSSTGFNEQFF
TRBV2	CASRQGTTGELFF
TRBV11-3	CASSLDSQETQYF
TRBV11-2	CASSSPSGGPGAYNEQFF
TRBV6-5	CAISGSAYNSPLHF
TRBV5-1	CASSFAGESTDTQYF
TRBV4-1	CASSQGTSRRTINPEGFF
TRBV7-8	CASRQGGRNQPQHF
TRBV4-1	CASSQAINRVDGYTF
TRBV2	CASTDLNEKLFF
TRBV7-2	CASTTRVYTEAFF
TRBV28	CASSQGGTGDEKLFF
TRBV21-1	CASSNEGQGEFYNYGYTF
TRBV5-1	CASSPGGNGETQYF
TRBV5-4	CASSFVLAGENGYTF
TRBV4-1	CASSQDILAASSYEQYF
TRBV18	CASSRDSDEKLFF
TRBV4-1	CASSHPGRSYEQYF
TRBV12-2	CASRLVQHGGAYYNEQFF
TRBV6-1	CAIRQGKQPQHF
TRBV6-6	CASSYSGARPPYEQYF
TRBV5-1	CASSLGTSGVDEQYF
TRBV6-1	CASILWGRTYEQYF
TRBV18	CASSPQDRGTYEQYF
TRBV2	CASSEGPADGNTIYF
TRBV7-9	CASSLTRGGETQYF
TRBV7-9	CASSPRGQMNTEAFF
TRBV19	CASTSTGTLMNEQFF
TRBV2	CASKWQGGIQYF
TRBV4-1	CASSQGPGLFSTDTQYF
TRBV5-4	CASSLAGQGFYEQYF
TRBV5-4	CASSSQGGNYGYTF
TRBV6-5	CASRQGLGNTQYF